Below, one T cell receptor beta chain is given with its context. The data were obtained in a study of T cell changes during pregnancy in multiple sclerosis. Germline trimming cut 5 bases from V and 8 bases from J; bases unmatched to any gene: 12. CDR1 is SGHAT and CDR2 is FQDESV in the germline V gene (reference sequence). There are 15 residues in the CDR3. Assay: immunoSEQ multiplex PCR; the TCRdb copy retains only in-frame clones and omits some. In the table there are under 65,000 clones, around 93% of which are singletons. The clonotype comes from a female donor with multiple sclerosis, enrolled in a pregnancy study. The V gene is TRBV11-1, the J gene TRBJ2-1; 7 bases match TRBD1. The starting material was CD8+ T cells from peripheral blood mononuclear cells, obtained in the second trimester of pregnancy. For the CDR3, the DNA is TGTGCCAGCAGCCCAGGACAGGCCGCAAGCCATGAGCAGTTCTTC. This encodes CASSPGQAASHEQFF. Based on the CDR3 plus reference TRBV11-1 and TRBJ2-1, the full variable domain is EAEVAQSPRYKITEKSQAVAFWCDPISGHATLYWYRQILGQGPELLVQFQDESVVDDSQLPKDRFSAERLKGVDSTLKIQPAELGDSAMYLCASSPGQAASHEQFFGPGTRLTVL.